The sequence of this TCR beta chain was determined in a study of PD-L1 blockade in urothelial cancer. On the study more broadly: Timepoints chosen for blood analysis were 3 weeks (second dose) and 6 weeks after treatment start. Across blood samples, T cells had a median count of approximately 140,000.

CDR1 SGHTA and CDR2 FQGNSA come from the germline V gene. After removal of 5 bases from V and 5 bases from J, the junction contained 11 bases not matched to a gene. This CDR3 has 16 amino acids. The repertoire was sequenced with immunoSEQ multiplex PCR; TCRdb's copy has only in-frame clones and lacks some. This sample yields about 120,000 clones, of which 91% are seen a single time; 3% to 4.5% belongs to the top ten. The time point here: peripheral blood 6 weeks after treatment start. The J gene is TRBJ2-2, the V gene TRBV7-2; TRBD1 agrees at 7 bases. The material sequenced was PBMCs, taken around atezolizumab (anti-PD-L1) treatment. The source of this sequence is a man in his 60s with urothelial cancer. CDR3 nucleotides: TGTGCCAGCAGCATTCGACAGGGTAGAGGGACCGGGGAGCTGTTTTTT. It is translated as CASSIRQGRGTGELFF. Together with reference TRBV7-2 and TRBJ2-2, the CDR3 gives the full variable domain: GAGVSQSPSNKVTEKGKDVELRCDPISGHTALYWYRQSLGQGLEFLIYFQGNSAPDKSGLPSDRFSAERTGGSVSTLTIQRTQQEDSAVYLCASSIRQGRGTGELFFGEGSRLTVL.